Listed here are 2 T cell receptor beta chains from one sample, sequenced in a study of identical twins. TCRdb re-called the 5' RACE reads through MiXCR, storing one row per CDR3 protein. The table records about 890,000 distinct CDR3 sequences, about 12% of them present only once. These data were also filed under a second study, of yellow fever vaccine responses in identical twins.

The specimen was PBMCs. The receptors here all came from a woman younger than 30 in good health.

This clonotype was observed a handful of times. The V and J genes are TRBV10-3 and TRBJ2-1, with D possibly being TRBD2 (5 bases). The length of the CDR3 is 16 residues. V was trimmed by 10 bases and J by 1 base, leaving 20 bases between them. In germline, CDR1 is ENHRY, CDR2 SYGVKD. The CDR3 nucleotides read TGTGCCACCGGAGACGCCAAACCGGGGTCCTACAATGAGCAGTTCTTC. Protein sequence: CATGDAKPGSYNEQFF.

V is TRBV2 and J is TRBJ2-6, with D possibly being TRBD2 (6 bases). This CDR3 region has 13 residues. In germline, CDR1 is SNHLY, CDR2 FYNNEI. DNA for the CDR3: TGTGCTCTGGGCGGGGCTGGGGCCAACGTCCTGACTTTC. Encoded protein: CALGGAGANVLTF.